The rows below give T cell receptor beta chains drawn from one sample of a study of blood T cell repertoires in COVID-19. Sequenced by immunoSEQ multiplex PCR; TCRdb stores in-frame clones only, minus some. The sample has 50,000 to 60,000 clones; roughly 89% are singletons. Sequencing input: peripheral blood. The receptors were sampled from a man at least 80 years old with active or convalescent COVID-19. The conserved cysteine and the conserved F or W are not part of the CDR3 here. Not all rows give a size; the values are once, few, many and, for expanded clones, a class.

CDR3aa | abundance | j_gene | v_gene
ASSIPNRRTEAF | - | TRBJ1-1 | TRBV19
ASSPGPGKGETQY | - | TRBJ2-5 | TRBV5-5
ASSRRVNYGYT | - | TRBJ1-2 | TRBV5-8
ASSRLANEQF | - | TRBJ2-1 | TRBV27
ASSLPREGAF | - | TRBJ1-1 | TRBV28
ASSLVNEYTDTQY | - | TRBJ2-3 | TRBV7-2
ATSNGGISYEQY | - | TRBJ2-7 | TRBV15
ASSMRTDRGVGGELF | - | TRBJ2-2 | TRBV5-1
ASSLEVKSTEAF | few | TRBJ1-1 | TRBV7-2
AWTKGSYGYT | once | TRBJ1-2 | TRBV30
ASGQGAHTGELF | - | TRBJ2-2 | TRBV19
ASAKTGGIGQPQH | - | TRBJ1-5 | TRBV19
ASSPTGQRGNYEQY | - | TRBJ2-7 | TRBV6-6
ASSFGRRDTDTQY | - | TRBJ2-3 | TRBV13
ASSLVASEQY | - | TRBJ2-7 | TRBV5-1
ASSQELRGTYEQY | - | TRBJ2-7 | TRBV3-1/TRBV3-2
ATSREGQGEETQY | - | TRBJ2-5 | TRBV15
ASSPQGGNTEAF | few | TRBJ1-1 | TRBV11-3
ASRAGQDNTEAF | - | TRBJ1-1 | TRBV5-4
ASSLATESGTPYGYT | - | TRBJ1-2 | TRBV5-1
SVGQTSSTDTQY | - | TRBJ2-3 | TRBV29-1
ASSLMGSSYEQY | - | TRBJ2-7 | TRBV28
ASSLTSGSYNEQF | - | TRBJ2-1 | TRBV3-1/TRBV3-2
AISEGNTIY | - | TRBJ1-3 | TRBV19
ASSPPGGLYNQPQH | once | TRBJ1-5 | TRBV28
ASSPRQGINSPLH | - | TRBJ1-6 | TRBV27
ASSQAGTGDLSYGYT | - | TRBJ1-2 | TRBV4-2
ASSIDRQGNQPQH | once | TRBJ1-5 | TRBV19
ASLIYRAPSYEQY | - | TRBJ2-7 | TRBV30
ASSAGGQGASYEQY | - | TRBJ2-7 | TRBV19
ASTRNPGTASYEQY | - | TRBJ2-7 | TRBV28
ASSLAGLAGYNEQF | - | TRBJ2-1 | TRBV11-2
ASSNTPIGSPRLNYEQY | - | TRBJ2-7 | TRBV12-1
ASSLKTGALNTEAF | - | TRBJ1-1 | TRBV5-6
AWNMGTSLNEQF | - | TRBJ2-1 | TRBV30
AISPGAGGTDTQY | - | TRBJ2-3 | TRBV10-3
ASRPGTSGEYTDTQY | once | TRBJ2-3 | TRBV19
ASSFGTRYTDTQY | - | TRBJ2-3 | TRBV6-2/TRBV6-3
ASSSPGLAGQETQY | - | TRBJ2-5 | TRBV5-4
ASSPQGGYEQY | - | TRBJ2-7 | TRBV18
ASSWGGIGTEAF | - | TRBJ1-1 | TRBV11-2
ASSRGQPDTQY | - | TRBJ2-3 | TRBV2
ATNGQQGASRKLF | - | TRBJ1-4 | TRBV6-5